This entry features one T cell receptor beta chain sequence. The antigen is unknown. The data were produced by immunoSEQ multiplex PCR, yet TCRdb's version contains in-frame clones alone and is incomplete. The sample lists tens of thousands of clones, roughly three quarters occurring once. CDR3 length: 16 residues. Germline CDR1 and CDR2: LGHNA and YNFKEQ. V was pared by 0 bases and J by 0 bases, with 9 bases between. This entry comes from a study of T cell responses to AZD1222 COVID-19 vaccine. Study observations and caveats: Targets within unmutated variant regions were reportedly found for nearly half of spike-specific TCRs. At 160-218 and 743-854, vaccine-associated CD4 TCRs were dominant, and they spanned spike. Baseline serology detected seropositivity in only 6 or 7 AZD1222 recipients. Clonal diversity was possibly underestimated; the donors were predominantly white British and more often female.

The chain has TRBV4-2 and TRBJ2-4; the D call may be TRBD1 or TRBD2 (6 bases each). The receptor's source is an adult in good health. This sample comprised peripheral blood, obtained on day 0 of MenACWY control vaccination. The CDR3 DNA reads TGTGCCAGCAGCCAAGAAGGGGGGATAGCCAAAAACATTCAGTACTTC. Its translation is CASSQEGGIAKNIQYF.